The entry below describes one TCR beta chain. Its antigen is undetermined. The record originates from a study of blood T cells in healthy people across ages. Study-wide points: Among T cells, TCR beta diversity per million cells dropped roughly linearly as age rose. The study regarded diversity estimates from one million T cells as underestimates. The unknown donor CMV status may have confounded expanded clonotype changes.

The CDR3 has 17 amino acids. Germline loops: CDR1 SGHTA, CDR2 FQGNSA. Trimming pared 4 bases from V and 0 bases from J, leaving 13 bases between. Using a J-beta primer mix together with a sample-barcoded 5' primer, a second PCR was run for roughly 6 to 12 cycles. There were at least 2.5 million CDR3-containing paired-end reads obtained from each sample. TCRdb re-called the 5' RACE reads through MiXCR, storing one row per CDR3 protein. The table lists about 780,000 distinct CDR3 sequences, around half of them singletons, with 18% in the top ten. V gene TRBV7-2 combines with J gene TRBJ2-6; the D call may be TRBD1 or TRBD2 (6 bases each). The sequence was obtained from a man at least 80 years old in good health. The source material was blood. The CDR3 nucleotides read TGTGCCAGCAGCTATCGGAGGGGGTTCTCTGGGGCCAACGTCCTGACTTTC. Protein: CASSYRRGFSGANVLTF. The variable domain in full, with the rest retrieved from reference TRBV7-2 and TRBJ2-6, is GAGVSQSPSNKVTEKGKDVELRCDPISGHTALYWYRQSLGQGLEFLIYFQGNSAPDKSGLPSDRFSAERTGGSVSTLTIQRTQQEDSAVYLCASSYRRGFSGANVLTFGAGSRLTVL.